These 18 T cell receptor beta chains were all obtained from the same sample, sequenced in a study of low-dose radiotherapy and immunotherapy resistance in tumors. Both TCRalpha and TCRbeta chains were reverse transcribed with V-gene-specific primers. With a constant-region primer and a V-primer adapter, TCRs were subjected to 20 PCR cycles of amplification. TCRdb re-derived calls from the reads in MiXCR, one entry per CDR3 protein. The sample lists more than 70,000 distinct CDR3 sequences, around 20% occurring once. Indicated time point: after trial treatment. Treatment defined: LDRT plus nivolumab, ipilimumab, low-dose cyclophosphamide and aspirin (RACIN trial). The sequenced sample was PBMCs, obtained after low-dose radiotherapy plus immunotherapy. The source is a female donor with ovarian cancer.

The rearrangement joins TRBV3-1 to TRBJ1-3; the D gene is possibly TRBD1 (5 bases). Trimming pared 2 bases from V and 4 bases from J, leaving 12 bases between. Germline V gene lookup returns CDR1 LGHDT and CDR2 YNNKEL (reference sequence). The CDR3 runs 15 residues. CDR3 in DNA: TGTGCCAGCAGCCAACTCGGGACGTCCGGAAACACCATATATTTT. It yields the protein CASSQLGTSGNTIYF.

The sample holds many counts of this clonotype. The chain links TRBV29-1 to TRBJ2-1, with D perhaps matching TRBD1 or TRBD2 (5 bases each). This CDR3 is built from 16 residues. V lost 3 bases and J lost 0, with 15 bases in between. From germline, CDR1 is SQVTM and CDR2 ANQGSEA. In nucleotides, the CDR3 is TGCAGCGTTGAGGTTCTGGGGACGGGCTCCTACAATGAGCAGTTCTTC. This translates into CSVEVLGTGSYNEQFF.

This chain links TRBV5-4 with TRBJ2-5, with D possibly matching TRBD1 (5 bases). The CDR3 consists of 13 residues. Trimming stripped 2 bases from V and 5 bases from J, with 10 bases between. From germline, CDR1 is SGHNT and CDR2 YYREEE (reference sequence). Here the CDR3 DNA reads TGTGCCAGCAGCTTCACAGGAACCGAGACCCAGTACTTC. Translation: CASSFTGTETQYF.

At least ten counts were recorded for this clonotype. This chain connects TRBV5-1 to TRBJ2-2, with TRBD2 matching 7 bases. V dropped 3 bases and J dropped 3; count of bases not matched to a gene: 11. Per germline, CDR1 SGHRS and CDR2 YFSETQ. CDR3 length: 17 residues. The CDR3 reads CASSSKAGKSDTGELFF. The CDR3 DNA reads TGCGCCAGCAGCTCCAAAGCGGGGAAGTCGGACACCGGGGAGCTGTTTTTT.

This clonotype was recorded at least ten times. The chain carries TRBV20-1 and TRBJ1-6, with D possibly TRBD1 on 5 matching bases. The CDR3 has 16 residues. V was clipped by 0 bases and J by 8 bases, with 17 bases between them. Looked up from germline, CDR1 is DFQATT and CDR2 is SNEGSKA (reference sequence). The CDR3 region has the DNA TGCAGTGCTAGAGATTCGGGCAGGCGGGGGGATTCACCCCTCCACTTT. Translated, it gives CSARDSGRRGDSPLHF.

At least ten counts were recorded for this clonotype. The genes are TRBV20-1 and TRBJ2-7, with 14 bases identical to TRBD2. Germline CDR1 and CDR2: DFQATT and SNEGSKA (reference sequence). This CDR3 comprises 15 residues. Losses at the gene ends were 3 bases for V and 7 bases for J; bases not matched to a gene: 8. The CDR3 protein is CSARDPGLAGVEQYF. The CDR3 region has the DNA TGCAGTGCTAGGGATCCGGGACTAGCGGGAGTAGAGCAGTACTTC.

CDR3 sequence reads: CASKDGSTYEQYF. CDR3 sequence (DNA): TGTGCCAGCAAGGACGGTAGCACCTACGAGCAGTACTTC. The chain combines TRBV2 with TRBJ2-7; D is undetermined. V shed 7 bases and J shed 2 bases, with 12 bases lying between them. Germline V gene sequence: CDR1 SNHLY, CDR2 FYNNEI. CDR3 length equals 13 residues.

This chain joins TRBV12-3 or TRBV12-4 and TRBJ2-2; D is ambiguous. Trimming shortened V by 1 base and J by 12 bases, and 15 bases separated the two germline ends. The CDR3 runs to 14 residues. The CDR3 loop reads CASSLGGTTGKLFF. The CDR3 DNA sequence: TGTGCCAGCAGTTTAGGTGGTACCACCGGCAAGCTGTTTTTT.

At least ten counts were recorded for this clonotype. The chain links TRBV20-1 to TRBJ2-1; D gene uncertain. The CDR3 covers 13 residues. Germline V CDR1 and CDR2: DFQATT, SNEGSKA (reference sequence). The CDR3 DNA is TGCAGCCTAAACCGCCAAGTAAACAATGAGCAGTTCTTC. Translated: CSLNRQVNNEQFF.

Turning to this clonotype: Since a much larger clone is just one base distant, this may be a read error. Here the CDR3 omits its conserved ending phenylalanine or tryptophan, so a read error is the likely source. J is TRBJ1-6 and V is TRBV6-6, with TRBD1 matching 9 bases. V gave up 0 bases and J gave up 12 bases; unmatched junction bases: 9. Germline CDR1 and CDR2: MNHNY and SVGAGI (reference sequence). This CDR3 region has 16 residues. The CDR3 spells CASSYSTLDRGEPLHL. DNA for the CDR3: TGTGCCAGCAGTTACTCGACGCTGGACAGGGGAGAACCCCTCCACTTG.

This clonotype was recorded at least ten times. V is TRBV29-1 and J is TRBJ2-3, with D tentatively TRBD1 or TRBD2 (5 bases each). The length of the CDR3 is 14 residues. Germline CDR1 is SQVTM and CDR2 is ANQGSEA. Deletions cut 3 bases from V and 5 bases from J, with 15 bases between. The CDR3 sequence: CSVDGAGIRDTQYF. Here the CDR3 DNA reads TGCAGCGTTGACGGGGCAGGGATAAGAGATACGCAGTATTTT.

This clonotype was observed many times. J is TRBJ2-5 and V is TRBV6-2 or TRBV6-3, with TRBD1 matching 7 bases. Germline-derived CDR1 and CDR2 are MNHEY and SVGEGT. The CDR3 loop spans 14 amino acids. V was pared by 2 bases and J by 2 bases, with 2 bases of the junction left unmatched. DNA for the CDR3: TGTGCCAGCAGTTACCCAGGGGGTCAAGAGACCCAGTACTTC. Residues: CASSYPGGQETQYF.

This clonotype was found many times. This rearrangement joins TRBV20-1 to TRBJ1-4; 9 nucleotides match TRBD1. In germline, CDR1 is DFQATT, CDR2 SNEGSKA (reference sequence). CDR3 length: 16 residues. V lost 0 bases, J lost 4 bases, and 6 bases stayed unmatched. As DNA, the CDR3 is TGCAGTGCTAGAGATCCAGGGACAGGGATTAATGAAAAACTGTTTTTT. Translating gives CSARDPGTGINEKLFF.

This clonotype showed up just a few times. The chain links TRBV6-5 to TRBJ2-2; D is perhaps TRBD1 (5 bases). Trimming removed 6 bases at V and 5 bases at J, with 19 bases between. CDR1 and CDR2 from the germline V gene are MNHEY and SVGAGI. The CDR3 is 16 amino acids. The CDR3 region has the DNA TGTGCCAGCAGGATCCTATTAGGACACGGTACCGGGGAGCTGTTTTTT. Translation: CASRILLGHGTGELFF.

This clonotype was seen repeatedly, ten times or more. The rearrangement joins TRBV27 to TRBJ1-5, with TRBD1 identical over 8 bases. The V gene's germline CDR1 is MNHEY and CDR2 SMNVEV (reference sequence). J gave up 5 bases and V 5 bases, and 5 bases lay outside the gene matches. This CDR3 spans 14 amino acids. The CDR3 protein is CASSRTGLHQPQHF. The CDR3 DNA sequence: TGTGCCAGCAGTAGGACAGGGCTCCATCAGCCCCAGCATTTT.

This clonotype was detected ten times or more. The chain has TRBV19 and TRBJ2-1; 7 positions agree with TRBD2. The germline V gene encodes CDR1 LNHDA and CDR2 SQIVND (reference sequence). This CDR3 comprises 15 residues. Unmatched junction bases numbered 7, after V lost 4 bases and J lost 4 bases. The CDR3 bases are TGTGCCAGTAGTAGGAAGAGCGGGGAATACAATGAGCAGTTCTTC. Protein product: CASSRKSGEYNEQFF.

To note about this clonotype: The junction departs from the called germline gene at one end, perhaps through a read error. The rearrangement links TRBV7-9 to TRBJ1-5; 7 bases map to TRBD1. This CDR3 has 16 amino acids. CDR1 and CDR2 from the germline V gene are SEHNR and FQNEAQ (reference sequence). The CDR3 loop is CASGLVGQENDQPQHF. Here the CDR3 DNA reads TGTGCCAGCGGCTTAGTAGGACAGGAAAACGATCAGCCCCAGCATTTT.

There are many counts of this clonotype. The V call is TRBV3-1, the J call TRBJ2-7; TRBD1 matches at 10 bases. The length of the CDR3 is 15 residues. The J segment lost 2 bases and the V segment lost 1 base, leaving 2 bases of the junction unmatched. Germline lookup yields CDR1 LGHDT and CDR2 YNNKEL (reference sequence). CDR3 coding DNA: TGTGCCAGCAGCCAAGGGACAGGGGGAACCTACGAGCAGTACTTC. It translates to CASSQGTGGTYEQYF.